The rows below give T cell receptor beta chains drawn from one sample of a study of cytomegalovirus exposure and HLA in healthy donors. Using immunoSEQ multiplex PCR, the repertoire was profiled, and TCRdb retains in-frame clones only, with some absent. The sample shows approximately 110,000 clones, about 70% of them seen only once. Sequences were obtained from PBMCs. All receptors derive from a woman aged 35 to 49 in good health and CMV-seronegative. Both conserved end residues are part of each CDR3. D genes are given only for firm matches. For some rows the clone size is stated as once, few or many, or as a class when expanded; others skip it.

11	-	TRBV20-1	-	TRBJ1-2	TGCAGTGCTAGAAGGCAGGATGGCTACACCTTC	CSARRQDGYTF
16	-	TRBV4-3	-	TRBJ1-3	TGCGCCAGCAGCCAGGGCCGGGACATACTACGAAACACCATATATTTT	CASSQGRDILRNTIYF
13	-	TRBV5-5	TRBD2	TRBJ2-1	TGTGCCAGCAGCCTAGAGCAGCGGGAGAAGGGGTTCTTC	CASSLEQREKGFF
14	-	TRBV11-2	TRBD1	TRBJ1-4	TGTGCCAGCAGCAAGGGACAGTTTAATGAAAAACTGTTTTTT	CASSKGQFNEKLFF
14	-	TRBV5-6	-	TRBJ2-1	TGTGCCAGCAGCTTGTCCGGCTCCTACAATGAGCAGTTCTTC	CASSLSGSYNEQFF
16	-	TRBV6-1	-	TRBJ1-1	TGTGCCAGCAGTGAAATTCTGGGAGCCATCCAGCCTGAAGCTTTCTTT	CASSEILGAIQPEAFF
15	-	TRBV19	TRBD1	TRBJ2-2	TGTGCCAGTAGTATCGTGACAGGGGACACCGGGGAGCTGTTTTTT	CASSIVTGDTGELFF
13	few	TRBV27	TRBD1	TRBJ1-5	TGTGCCAGCAGTTTAGAGGGGGCTCAGCCCCAGCATTTT	CASSLEGAQPQHF
19	-	TRBV18	TRBD2	TRBJ2-1	TGTGCCAGCTCACCACTAGGACTAGCCCCCGACGGGTCCTACAATGAGCAGTTCTTC	CASSPLGLAPDGSYNEQFF
13	-	TRBV12-5	-	TRBJ1-2	TGTGCTAGTGGAACCGGGACATGGTATGGCTACACCTTC	CASGTGTWYGYTF
15	-	TRBV7-9	-	TRBJ1-3	TGTGCCAGCAGCTTGGGCTCAGGCTCTGGAAACACCATATATTTT	CASSLGSGSGNTIYF
13	-	TRBV7-9	-	TRBJ2-1	TGTGCCAGCAGCCCGGGGATCGGAGATGAGCAGTTCTTC	CASSPGIGDEQFF
15	-	TRBV5-1	-	TRBJ1-1	TGCGCCAGCAGCCTAGATTATGGGGGGGACACTGAAGCTTTCTTT	CASSLDYGGDTEAFF
11	-	TRBV5-6	-	TRBJ2-3	TGTGCCAGCATCCTCGGTGATACGCAGTATTTT	CASILGDTQYF
19	-	TRBV21-1	-	TRBJ2-3	TGTGCCAGCAGCAAAGAGGTCTTAGCGGGGGGGCCGCGCACAGATACGCAGTATTTT	CASSKEVLAGGPRTDTQYF
13	-	TRBV19	-	TRBJ2-5	TGTGCCACCGGAGGGGGGGCGTGGGAGACCCAGTACTTC	CATGGGAWETQYF
13	-	TRBV28	-	TRBJ2-1	TGTGCCAGCAGTCTACAAGGACTGGCTGGGCAGTTCTTC	CASSLQGLAGQFF
14	-	TRBV7-2	-	TRBJ2-1	TGTGCCAGCAGCCCTCAGGGGAGCTACAATGAGCAGTTCTTC	CASSPQGSYNEQFF
16	-	TRBV5-1	-	TRBJ1-3	TGCGCCAGCAGCTTGCAACCAGGGGTCTCTGGAAACACCATATATTTT	CASSLQPGVSGNTIYF
13	-	TRBV4-3	TRBD1	TRBJ1-2	TGCGCCAGCAGCCAAGTCGCCAGGGGGTCATACACCTTC	CASSQVARGSYTF
15	-	TRBV7-3	-	TRBJ2-2	TGTGCCAGCAGCTTAGAGGTCGCGAACACCGGGGAGCTGTTTTTT	CASSLEVANTGELFF
19	-	TRBV7-6	-	TRBJ2-3	TGTGCCAGCAGCTTGTGGTTGAATAGCGCAAATACCCTCACAGATACGCAGTATTTT	CASSLWLNSANTLTDTQYF